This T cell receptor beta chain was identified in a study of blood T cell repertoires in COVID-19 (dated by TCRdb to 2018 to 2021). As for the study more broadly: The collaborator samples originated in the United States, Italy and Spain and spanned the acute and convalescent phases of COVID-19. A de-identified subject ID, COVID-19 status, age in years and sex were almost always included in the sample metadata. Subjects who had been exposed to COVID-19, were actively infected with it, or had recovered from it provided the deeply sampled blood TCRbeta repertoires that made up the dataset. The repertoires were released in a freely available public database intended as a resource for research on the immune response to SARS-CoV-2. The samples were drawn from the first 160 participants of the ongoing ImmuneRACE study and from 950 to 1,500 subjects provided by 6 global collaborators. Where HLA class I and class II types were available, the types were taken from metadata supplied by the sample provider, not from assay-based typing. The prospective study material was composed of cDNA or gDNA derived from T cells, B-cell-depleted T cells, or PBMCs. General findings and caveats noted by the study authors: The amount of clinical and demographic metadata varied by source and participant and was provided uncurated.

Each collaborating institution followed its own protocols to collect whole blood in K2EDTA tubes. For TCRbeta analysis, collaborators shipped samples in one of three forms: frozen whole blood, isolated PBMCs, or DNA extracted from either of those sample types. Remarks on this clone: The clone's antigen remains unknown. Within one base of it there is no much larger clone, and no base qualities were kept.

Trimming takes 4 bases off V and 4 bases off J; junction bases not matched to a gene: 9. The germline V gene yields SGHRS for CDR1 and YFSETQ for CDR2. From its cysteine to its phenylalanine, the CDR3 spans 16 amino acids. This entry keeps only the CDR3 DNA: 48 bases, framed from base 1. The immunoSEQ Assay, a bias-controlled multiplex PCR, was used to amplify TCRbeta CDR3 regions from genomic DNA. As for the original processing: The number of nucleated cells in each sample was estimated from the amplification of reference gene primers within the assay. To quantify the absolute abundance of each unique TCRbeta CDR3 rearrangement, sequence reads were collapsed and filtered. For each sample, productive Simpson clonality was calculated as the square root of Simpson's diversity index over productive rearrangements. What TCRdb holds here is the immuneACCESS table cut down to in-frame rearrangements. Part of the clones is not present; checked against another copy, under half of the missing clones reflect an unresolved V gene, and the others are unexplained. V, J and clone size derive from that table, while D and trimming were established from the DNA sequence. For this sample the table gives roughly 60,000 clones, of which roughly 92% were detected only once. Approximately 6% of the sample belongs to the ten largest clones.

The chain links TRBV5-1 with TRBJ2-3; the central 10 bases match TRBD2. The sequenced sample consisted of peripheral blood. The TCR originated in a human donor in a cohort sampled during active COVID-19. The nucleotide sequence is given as TGCGCCAGCAGCCCCCGTGGTAGCGGGAGGTCAGATACGCAGTATTTT. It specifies CASSPRGSGRSDTQYF.